Below, 28 T cell receptor beta chains from the same sample are listed, as sequenced in a study of lung T cells in sarcoidosis with Löfgren's syndrome. TCRdb called the reads again in MiXCR, with one record for every CDR3 protein. The data hold more than 8,000 distinct CDR3 sequences, with 20% observed a single time. Material for sequencing was CD4+ T cells from bronchoalveolar lavage. The origin of the receptors is a human donor with sarcoidosis (Löfgren's syndrome or another form), or a control subject (not recorded which).

By sample share, this clonotype is medium-sized. The rearrangement uses TRBV20-1 and TRBJ2-1; TRBD2 agrees at 8 bases. Trimming cost V 8 bases and J 2 bases; bases outside gene matches: 5. Germline CDR1 DFQATT, CDR2 SNEGSKA (reference sequence). This CDR3 comprises 13 residues. The CDR3 spells CSPGTSPYNEQFF. The CDR3 coding sequence is TGCAGTCCAGGGACTAGTCCCTACAATGAGCAGTTCTTC.

The gene calls are TRBV18 and TRBJ2-3; D call uncertain. The CDR3 consists of 13 residues. Germline V gene data show CDR1 as KGHSH and CDR2 as LQKENI. The V gene lost 6 bases and the J gene lost 4 bases, with 11 bases spanning the gap. CDR3 in DNA: TGTGCCAGCTCCCGACCACCTCCAGATACGCAGTATTTT. Protein: CASSRPPPDTQYF.

This clonotype occurred many times. CDR3 bases: TGCGCCAGCAGCTTTACTATGAACACTGAAGCTTTCTTT. It specifies CASSFTMNTEAFF. V is TRBV5-1 and J is TRBJ1-1; D gene unclear. V was pared by 2 bases and J by 0 bases, with 5 bases between. From germline, CDR1 is SGHRS and CDR2 YFSETQ. The CDR3 is 13 residues long.

This clonotype was detected many times. The CDR3: CASSLGTPSTDTQYF. The CDR3 nucleotides are TGCGCCAGCAGCTTGGGGACTCCTAGCACAGATACGCAGTATTTT. The chain links TRBV5-1 to TRBJ2-3; D may be TRBD2 (5 bases). The germline V gene encodes CDR1 SGHRS and CDR2 YFSETQ. This CDR3 is built from 15 residues. V lost 0 bases, J lost 0 bases, and 8 bases lay in between.

The chain employs TRBV6-1 and TRBJ2-3; 13 bases match TRBD2. The J segment lost 3 bases and the V segment lost 4 bases, leaving 10 bases of the junction unmatched. CDR3 size: 18 residues. The germline V gene encodes CDR1 MNHNS and CDR2 SASEGT. The CDR3 sequence is CASSVTSGGAIRTDTQYF. Here the CDR3 DNA reads TGTGCCAGCAGTGTAACTAGCGGGGGGGCCATACGAACAGATACGCAGTATTTT.

The chain couples TRBV6-2 or TRBV6-3 to TRBJ1-1, with 8 bases aligning to TRBD1. CDR3 length: 14 residues. J lost 5 bases, V lost 5 bases, and 7 bases had no gene match. Germline-derived CDR1 and CDR2 are MNHEY and SVGEGT. The CDR3 is CASSPRTGWTEAFF. CDR3 coding DNA: TGTGCCAGCAGTCCTCGGACAGGGTGGACTGAAGCTTTCTTT.

This clonotype was counted ten times or more. V and J are TRBV12-3 or TRBV12-4 and TRBJ2-1, with D possibly being TRBD1 (6 bases). V lost 0 bases and J 6 bases, leaving 15 bases between the germline ends. CDR3 length: 16 residues. The CDR3 DNA reads as TGTGCCAGCAGTTTAGCGTTGGGCCTCAGGGGCAATGAGCAGTTCTTC. It specifies CASSLALGLRGNEQFF.

As to this clonotype: This could be a read error, since a much larger clone is one nucleotide away. The chain has TRBV20-1 and TRBJ2-3; D might be TRBD1 or TRBD2, each matching 6 bases. The length of the CDR3 is 15 residues. Germline CDR1 DFQATT, CDR2 SNEGSKA (reference sequence). CDR3 nucleotides: TGCAGTGCCCGATCGGGGGCCGCCCTCACAGGTACGCAGTATTTT. Translated: CSARSGAALTGTQYF.

Note on this clonotype: A clone one base away is much larger, so this may be a read error. V usage is TRBV5-5 and J usage is TRBJ1-2; D is uncertain. V was clipped by 0 bases and J by 9 bases, with 12 bases between them. CDR3 length: 13 residues. CDR1 SGHKS and CDR2 YYEKEE come from the germline V gene (reference sequence). The DNA for the CDR3 is TGTGCCAGCAGCTTGGAGGCGCTAGGCAGCTACACCTTC. Its translation is CASSLEALGSYTF.

This clonotype was counted ten times or more. This rearrangement joins TRBV2 to TRBJ2-7; D tentatively reads TRBD1 or TRBD2 (5 bases each). The ends were cut back, 8 bases at V and 0 bases at J, with 14 bases in the middle. This CDR3 contains 14 residues. From germline, CDR1 is SNHLY and CDR2 FYNNEI. This CDR3 reads CASRFGTLSYEQYF. The CDR3 DNA is TGTGCCAGCCGATTCGGGACCCTCTCCTACGAGCAGTACTTC.

This clonotype was detected ten times or more. V usage is TRBV3-1 and J usage is TRBJ2-2; 10 bases align to TRBD2. This CDR3 region has 17 residues. Germline CDR1 and CDR2: LGHDT and YNNKEL (reference sequence). V lost 4 bases and J lost 2; bases outside the gene matches: 7. The CDR3 DNA is TGTGCCAGCAGCCTAATTGGACTAGCGGCTAACACCGGGGAGCTGTTTTTT. This codes for CASSLIGLAANTGELFF.

This clonotype is deemed medium-sized. This chain joins TRBV19 and TRBJ2-1, with 8 bases aligning to TRBD2. The germline gives CDR1 LNHDA, CDR2 SQIVND (reference sequence). The CDR3 is 18 amino acids. J was trimmed by 6 bases and V by 4 bases; bases with no gene match: 17. For the CDR3, the DNA is TGTGCCAGTAGTACCAACACCCTGGGGGCGGGAGGAAGCAATGAGCAGTTCTTC. Translating gives CASSTNTLGAGGSNEQFF.

In regard to this clonotype: An end of the junction does not agree with germline; a read error may underlie this. V gene TRBV5-4 combines with J gene TRBJ1-1; D might be TRBD1 (6 bases). Per germline, CDR1 SGHNT and CDR2 YYREEE (reference sequence). The CDR3 sequence is 15 residues long. The CDR3 nucleotides read TGTGCCAGCAGCTTGGACTGGGGGCGCGCCACTGAAGCTTCCTTC. Encoded protein: CASSLDWGRATEASF.

This clonotype was counted ten times or more. This is likely a read error, given that the CDR3 carries no conserved phenylalanine or tryptophan at its end. No DNA is shown, since the ends of the CDR3 on it are uncertain; the CDR3 is the one TCRdb lists. CDR3 in amino acids: CASSSRDRGPGDL. The chain employs TRBV28 and TRBJ2-7; TRBD1, the table's D call, was not compared with the DNA. In germline, CDR1 is MDHEN, CDR2 SYDVKM. The CDR3 is 13 residues long, ends included.

Concerning this clonotype itself: The junction and the germline gene differ at one end; a read error may be behind it. The chain has TRBV19 and TRBJ1-5; D ambiguous. The CDR3 loop spans 15 amino acids. CDR1 and CDR2 (germline): LNHDA, SQIVND (reference sequence). The CDR3, as DNA: TGTGCCAGAAGTCGGAGCACCGATAGCAATCAGCCCCAACATTTT. Protein sequence: CARSRSTDSNQPQHF. Full variable domain (missing parts from reference TRBV19 and TRBJ1-5): DGGITQSPKYLFRKEGQNVTLSCEQNLNHDAMYWYRQDPGQGLRLIYYSQIVNDFQKGDIAEGYSVSREKKESFPLTVTSAQKNPTAFYLCARSRSTDSNQPQHFGDGTRLSIL.

Only a few counts were recorded for this clonotype. The chain employs TRBV27 and TRBJ1-2, with 8 bases identical to TRBD1. The CDR3 sequence is 11 residues long. From germline, CDR1 is MNHEY and CDR2 SMNVEV (reference sequence). J gave up 12 bases and V 4 bases, and 4 bases lay outside the gene matches. The CDR3 nucleotides read TGTGCCAGCAGTTCACAGGGGGTTCACACCTTC. Translated, it gives CASSSQGVHTF.

This clonotype is labeled as medium-sized. The J gene is TRBJ2-7, the V gene TRBV7-2, with 11 bases aligning to TRBD2. J gave up 5 bases and V 4 bases, and 4 bases lay outside the gene matches. Looked up from germline, CDR1 is SGHTA and CDR2 is FQGNSA. The CDR3 covers 14 residues. DNA for the CDR3: TGTGCCAGCAGCTCCGGACTAGCGGGCCACGAGCAGTACTTC. Translation gives CASSSGLAGHEQYF. The full variable domain, in which reference TRBV7-2 and TRBJ2-7 provide the parts outside the CDR3, is GAGVSQSPSNKVTEKGKDVELRCDPISGHTALYWYRQSLGQGLEFLIYFQGNSAPDKSGLPSDRFSAERTGGSVSTLTIQRTQQEDSAVYLCASSSGLAGHEQYFGPGTRLTVT.

At least ten counts were recorded for this clonotype. CDR3 bases: TGTGCCTTCAAAAGGGCCCCAGCGAGGGTTAATTCACCCCTCCACTTT. It translates to CAFKRAPARVNSPLHF. The chain is built from TRBV2 and TRBJ1-6; D unresolved. The CDR3 loop spans 16 amino acids. Trimming removed 11 bases from V and 6 bases from J, with 23 bases in between. CDR1 SNHLY and CDR2 FYNNEI come from the germline V gene.

On this clonotype itself: Being one base from a much bigger clone, this may be a read error. The chain is built from TRBV9 and TRBJ2-3; D unclear. Germline loops: CDR1 SGDLS, CDR2 YYNGEE. The V and J ends lost 0 bases and 1 base respectively, with 9 bases between them. This CDR3 region has 15 residues. The CDR3 bases are TGTGCCAGCAGCGTAGAGGCACTGGGCACAGATACGCAGTATTTT. This gives the protein CASSVEALGTDTQYF.

As for this clonotype: Just one base apart from a much larger clone, this may be a read error. J is TRBJ1-2 and V is TRBV30, with D maybe TRBD1 (5 bases). The CDR3 extends over 12 amino acids. Germline V CDR1 and CDR2: GTSNPN, SVGIG (reference sequence). CDR3 protein: CALSRGSYGYTF. In DNA form, the CDR3 reads TGTGCCTTGAGTCGGGGCAGTTATGGCTACACCTTC. Full variable domain (missing parts from reference TRBV30 and TRBJ1-2): SQTIHQWPATLVQPVGSPLSLECTVEGTSNPNLYWYRQAAGRGLQLLFYSVGIGQISSEVPQNLSASRPQDRQFILSSKKLLLSDSGFYLCALSRGSYGYTFGSGTRLTVV.

By share, this clonotype counts as medium-sized (0.01 to 0.1%). This chain uses TRBV7-2 with TRBJ1-3, with TRBD1 identical over 7 bases. This CDR3 contains 14 residues. V shed 4 bases, J shed 4 bases, and the junction held 4 bases outside the gene matches. The germline gives CDR1 SGHTA, CDR2 FQGNSA. CDR3 nucleotide sequence: TGTGCCAGCAGCTCGACAGGGTCCGGAAACACCATATATTTT. Translation: CASSSTGSGNTIYF.

This clonotype was found a few times. The genes are TRBV12-3 or TRBV12-4 and TRBJ1-2; TRBD1 is a possible D gene (5 bases). V was clipped by 3 bases and J by 7 bases, with 9 bases between them. The CDR3 spans 12 residues. The CDR3 sequence is CASSLGPLGYTF. The CDR3 nucleotides read TGTGCCAGCAGTTTGGGACCTCTTGGCTACACCTTC.

This clonotype appeared many times. This chain's CDR3 is CASSLGQGLVQPQHF. The CDR3 nucleotides read TGTGCCAGCAGCTTAGGACAGGGCCTGGTACAGCCCCAGCATTTT. The chain has TRBV7-2 and TRBJ1-5; 7 bases are a match to TRBD1. The V segment lost 1 base and the J segment 7 bases; nucleotides outside the gene matches: 7. This CDR3 has 15 amino acids. Germline V lookup: CDR1 SGHTA, CDR2 FQGNSA.

This clonotype was seen repeatedly, ten times or more. The rearrangement links TRBV5-1 to TRBJ2-3, with 8 nucleotides matching TRBD1. Per the germline V gene, CDR1 is SGHRS and CDR2 is YFSETQ. The CDR3 length is 19 residues. V lost 1 base and J lost 3; bases outside the gene matches: 16. In nucleotides, the CDR3 is TGCGCCAGCAGCTTGAGCGGCGTGACAGGGGTTTTTAGGACAGATACGCAGTATTTT. Its translation is CASSLSGVTGVFRTDTQYF.

The rearrangement links TRBV14 to TRBJ1-1; D gene uncertain. V lost 5 bases and J 11 bases, leaving 27 bases between the germline ends. This CDR3 spans 16 amino acids. Germline values: CDR1 SGHDN, CDR2 FVKESK. CDR3: CASSGPVIGPATGAFF. Here the CDR3 DNA reads TGTGCCAGCAGCGGTCCCGTAATCGGGCCTGCGACTGGGGCTTTCTTT.

There are many counts of this clonotype. A much more abundant neighbour one base away suggests this may be a read error. This chain joins TRBV3-1 and TRBJ1-1; 8 bases line up with TRBD1. Germline CDR1 LGHDT, CDR2 YNNKEL (reference sequence). This CDR3 region has 16 residues. The CDR3 sequence is CASSPQTGGMNTKAFF. The CDR3 nucleotides are TGTGCCAGCAGCCCCCAAACAGGGGGGATGAACACTAAAGCTTTCTTT.

This clonotype appeared many times. The chain uses TRBV29-1 and TRBJ1-1; possibly TRBD1 for D (5 bases). Trimming took 7 bases from V and 4 from J, leaving 16 bases between them. The CDR3 is 13 residues long. The germline V gene encodes CDR1 SQVTM and CDR2 ANQGSEA. CDR3 nucleotide sequence: TGCAGCGCCGGGACCCGAACAGGCACTGAAGCTTTCTTT. It translates to CSAGTRTGTEAFF.

This clonotype was found many times. CDR3 residues: CASKRSLGETQYF. CDR3 bases: TGTGCCAGCAAGCGGTCCCTCGGGGAGACCCAGTACTTC. The chain couples TRBV7-9 to TRBJ2-5, with D maybe TRBD2 (5 bases). Germline loops: CDR1 SEHNR, CDR2 FQNEAQ (reference sequence). Deletions cut 7 bases from V and 5 bases from J, with 14 bases between. The CDR3 is made up of 13 amino acids.